Included here is one T cell receptor beta chain sequence, with context. RNA totalling about 0.5 to 1 ug underwent reverse transcription with random hexamers. Multiplex PCR with immunoSEQ amplified the TCR beta CDR3 across 54 Vbeta and 13 Jbeta. A single record per CDR3 protein comes from TCRdb applying MiXCR to the immunoSEQ multiplex PCR reads. There are 150,000 to 200,000 distinct CDR3 sequences in the sample; just under 95% occur only once, and around 0.13% lies in the top ten. It was healthy donors who served as the controls, matched for age and sex. Bulk CD8+ and CD4+ cells came from magnetic negative isolation; CD8+ TEMRA by FACS. The CDR3 runs to 13 residues. Trimming took 4 bases from V and 2 from J, leaving 8 bases between them. CDR1 is SGHNT and CDR2 is YYREEE in the germline V gene (reference sequence). The data were taken from a study of CD8 T cells in Susac syndrome.

This clonotype was sampled from a human donor in good health. This rearrangement joins TRBV5-4 to TRBJ2-3; no clear D gene. The sample taken for sequencing was CD4+ T cells from PBMCs. CDR3 DNA: TGTGCCAGCAGCGACTCCTTCACAGATACGCAGTATTTT. Translated, it gives CASSDSFTDTQYF.